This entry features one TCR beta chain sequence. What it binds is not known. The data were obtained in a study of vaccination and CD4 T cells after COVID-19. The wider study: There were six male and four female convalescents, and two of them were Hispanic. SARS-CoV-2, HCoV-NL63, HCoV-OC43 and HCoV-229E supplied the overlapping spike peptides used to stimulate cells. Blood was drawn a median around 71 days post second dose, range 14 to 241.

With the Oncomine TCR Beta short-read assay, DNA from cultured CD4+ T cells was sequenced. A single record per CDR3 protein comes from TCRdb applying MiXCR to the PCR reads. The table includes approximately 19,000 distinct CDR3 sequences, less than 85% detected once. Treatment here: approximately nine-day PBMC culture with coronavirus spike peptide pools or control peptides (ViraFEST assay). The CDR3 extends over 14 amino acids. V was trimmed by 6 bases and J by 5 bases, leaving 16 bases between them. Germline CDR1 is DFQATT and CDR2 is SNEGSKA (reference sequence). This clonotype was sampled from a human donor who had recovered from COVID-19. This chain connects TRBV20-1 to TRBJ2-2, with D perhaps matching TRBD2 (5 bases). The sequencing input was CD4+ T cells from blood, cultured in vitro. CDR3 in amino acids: CSADTASSTGELFF. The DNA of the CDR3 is TGCAGTGCCGATACCGCTAGCAGTACCGGGGAGCTGTTTTTT.